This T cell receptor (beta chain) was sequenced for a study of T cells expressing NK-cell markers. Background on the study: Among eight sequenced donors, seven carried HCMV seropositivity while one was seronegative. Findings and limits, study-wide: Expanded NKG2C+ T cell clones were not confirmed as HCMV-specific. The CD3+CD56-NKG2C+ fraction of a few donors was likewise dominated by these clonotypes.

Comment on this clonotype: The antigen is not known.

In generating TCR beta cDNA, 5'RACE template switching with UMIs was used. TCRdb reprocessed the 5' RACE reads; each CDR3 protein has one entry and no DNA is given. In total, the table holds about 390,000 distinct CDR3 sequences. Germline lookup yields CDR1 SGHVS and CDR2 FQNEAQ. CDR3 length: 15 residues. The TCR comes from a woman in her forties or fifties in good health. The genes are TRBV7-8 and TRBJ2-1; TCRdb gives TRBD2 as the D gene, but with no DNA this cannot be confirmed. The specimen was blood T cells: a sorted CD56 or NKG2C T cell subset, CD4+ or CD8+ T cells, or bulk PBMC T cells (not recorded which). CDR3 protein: CASSLRVGRVNEQFF.